This T cell receptor (beta chain) was identified in a study of cytomegalovirus exposure and HLA in healthy donors. Overall study results and limits: The study recorded fewer than 200 TCR beta chains that were cytomegalovirus-associated. Excluded: some indistinguishable V segments such as TRBV6-2 and TRBV6-3. For most TCR beta V segments, an earlier analysis put the productive rate at about 87% or about 30% of the time. TCR beta V- and J-gene trimming, according to a later analysis, was linked to a missense DCLRE1C variant.

V lost 2 bases and J lost 7, with 19 bases in between. The CDR3 contains 16 residues. In germline, CDR1 is SGDLS, CDR2 YYNGEE. 13 Jbeta primers and 60 Vbeta primers were used for the PCR. Profiled with immunoSEQ multiplex PCR; TCRdb holds only in-frame clones, not every one. In the table there are 90,000 to 100,000 clones, roughly 80% of which are singletons. Concerning this clone itself: Its antigen remains unknown.

The clonotype was recovered from a man between 40 and 49 years old in good health and CMV-seropositive. This chain connects TRBV9 to TRBJ1-5; TRBD1 is a possible D gene (5 bases). The specimen sequenced was PBMCs. In DNA, the CDR3 is TGTGCCAGCAGCGTCCTTCCAGGCAGGGCGGACCAGCCCCAGCATTTT. Amino acid sequence: CASSVLPGRADQPQHF.